This is a list of T cell receptor beta chains from one sample in a study of T-cell reconstitution after alpha-beta-depleted transplantation in children. TCRdb re-derived calls from the PCR reads in MiXCR, one entry per CDR3 protein. The table includes 200,000 to 300,000 distinct CDR3 sequences, around 8% detected once. Sequencing used PBMCs, mostly from graft donor cells, obtained 180 days after TCRalphabeta/CD19-depleted stem cell transplant. Source of these receptors: a male patient aged 5 to 17 who had a stem cell transplant for acute lymphoblastic leukemia, so the T cells may come from the graft donor. CDR3s include the opening cysteine and the closing phenylalanine or tryptophan. D genes are given only for firm matches. Expanded clones get a size class; other rows say once, few or many, or leave the size out.

>many|TRBV28|.|TRBJ1-5
CASSFPGNSNQPQHF
TGTGCCAGCAGTTTCCCCGGGAATAGCAATCAGCCCCAGCATTTT
>many|TRBV4-2|.|TRBJ1-3
CASSPMQGRNTLSGNTIYF
TGTGCCAGCAGCCCCATGCAGGGGCGAAATACCCTCTCTGGAAACACCATATATTTT
>many|TRBV4-3|.|TRBJ1-2
CASSQDNGQGFYGYTF
TGCGCCAGCAGCCAAGATAATGGGCAGGGATTTTATGGCTACACCTTC
>many|TRBV20-1|TRBD2|TRBJ2-5
CSARTSGRFQETQYF
TGCAGTGCCAGGACTAGCGGGAGATTCCAAGAGACCCAGTACTTC
>many|TRBV29-1|.|TRBJ1-6
CSVANRQNYNSPLHF
TGCAGCGTTGCCAACAGACAGAATTATAATTCACCCCTCCACTTT
>many|TRBV27|TRBD2|TRBJ2-2
CASSLGLAGPTGELFF
TGTGCCAGCAGTCTCGGACTAGCGGGACCCACCGGGGAGCTGTTTTTT
>many|TRBV7-2|.|TRBJ1-6
CASSFRGSQLLNSPLHF
TGTGCCAGCAGCTTTAGGGGGAGTCAACTACTTAATTCACCCCTCCACTTT
>many|TRBV12-3/TRBV12-4|.|TRBJ1-1
CASSIGRRAFF
TGTGCCAGCAGCATTGGCAGAAGAGCTTTCTTT
>many|TRBV28|.|TRBJ2-7
CASSFHSSYEQYF
TGTGCCAGCAGTTTTCACAGCTCCTACGAGCAGTACTTC
>many|TRBV9|.|TRBJ2-2
CASSVAGETTGELFF
TGTGCCAGCAGCGTAGCTGGGGAGACCACCGGGGAGCTGTTTTTT
>many|TRBV7-8|.|TRBJ2-7
CASRSTAYEQYF
TGTGCCAGCAGGTCCACAGCCTACGAGCAGTACTTC
>many|TRBV10-3|.|TRBJ2-2
CATRTLDSGTGELFF
TGTGCCACCCGGACCTTGGACAGTGGCACCGGGGAGCTGTTTTTT
>many|TRBV5-1|.|TRBJ2-1
CASSGLQGYNEQFF
TGCGCTAGCAGTGGCCTCCAGGGCTACAATGAGCAGTTCTTC
>few|TRBV20-1|TRBD1|TRBJ2-5
CSAVDRAGETQYF
TGCAGTGCAGTGGACAGGGCGGGGGAGACCCAGTACTTC
>many|TRBV9|.|TRBJ2-1
CASSPNRGADEQFF
TGTGCCAGCAGCCCAAACCGGGGGGCAGACGAGCAGTTCTTC
>many|TRBV6-2/TRBV6-3|.|TRBJ1-5
CASSYRRGGGNPNQPQHF
TGTGCCAGCAGTTATCGCCGTGGTGGGGGAAATCCCAATCAGCCCCAGCATTTT
>many|TRBV9|.|TRBJ1-1
CASSVEVMSTEAFF
TGTGCCAGCAGCGTAGAAGTAATGTCGACTGAAGCTTTCTTT
>many|TRBV20-1|TRBD2|TRBJ2-7
CSASPLGTSGMGPYEQYF
TGCAGTGCTAGCCCCCTCGGGACTAGCGGGATGGGACCCTACGAGCAGTACTTC
>many|TRBV5-1|.|TRBJ1-2
CASSPRAVNYGYTF
TGCGCCAGCAGCCCCCGGGCCGTTAACTATGGCTACACCTTC
>many|TRBV7-9|TRBD1|TRBJ1-5
CASSMTGGSNQPQHF
TGTGCCAGCAGCATGACAGGGGGGAGCAATCAGCCCCAGCATTTT
>many|TRBV4-1|.|TRBJ1-3
CASSHLGRTSGNTIYF
TGCGCCAGCAGCCACCTGGGACGGACCTCTGGAAACACCATATATTTT
>many|TRBV20-1|.|TRBJ2-1
CSARDSRDPKWEQFF
TGCAGTGCTAGAGATTCCCGGGACCCAAAGTGGGAGCAGTTCTTC
>many|TRBV12-3/TRBV12-4|.|TRBJ1-3
CASSPGGSTGNTIYF
TGTGCCAGCAGCCCTGGGGGGTCCACTGGAAACACCATATATTTT
>many|TRBV7-9|TRBD2|TRBJ2-7
CASSSRPAGTSGRWGQYF
TGTGCCAGCAGCTCCCGGCCGGCCGGGACTAGCGGGAGATGGGGCCAGTACTTC
>many|TRBV7-2|.|TRBJ1-6
CASSPVTGVGSPLHF
TGTGCCAGCAGTCCCGTGACAGGAGTAGGATCACCCCTCCACTTT
>many|TRBV9|TRBD1|TRBJ2-1
CASSADRGAYNEQFF
TGTGCCAGCAGTGCCGACAGGGGGGCCTACAATGAGCAGTTCTTC
>few|TRBV2|.|TRBJ2-6
CASSERLGGNVLTF
TGTGCCAGCAGTGAACGGCTAGGGGGGAACGTCCTGACTTTC
>many|TRBV20-1|.|TRBJ2-7
CSARRLPLDYEQYF
TGCAGTGCTAGGCGGCTCCCCTTAGACTACGAGCAGTACTTC
>many|TRBV2|TRBD2|TRBJ2-2
CASRLLAGELGELFF
TGTGCCAGCCGGCTTCTAGCGGGAGAGCTCGGGGAGCTGTTTTTT
>many|TRBV27|TRBD2|TRBJ2-1
CASSLAAGGYNEQFF
TGTGCCAGCAGTTTGGCTGCGGGAGGTTACAATGAGCAGTTCTTC
>.|TRBV6-5|TRBD1|TRBJ2-7
CASSYRQGGYEQYF
TGTGCCAGCAGTTACAGACAGGGGGGGTACGAGCAGTACTTC
>many|TRBV6-5|.|TRBJ1-2
CASSYRGGAGAWDYGYTF
TGTGCCAGCAGTTACCGCGGAGGTGCAGGGGCGTGGGACTATGGCTACACCTTC
>many|TRBV5-4|TRBD1|TRBJ1-1
CASSSGQVPTEAFF
TGTGCCAGCAGCTCGGGACAGGTCCCCACTGAAGCTTTCTTT
>.|TRBV9|TRBD2|TRBJ2-7
CASSMLDHSGSGLEQYF
TGTGCCAGCAGCATGCTGGACCATAGCGGGAGCGGGCTCGAGCAGTACTTC
>many|TRBV7-3|.|TRBJ2-2
CASSLTGGSPGELFF
TGTGCCAGCAGCTTAACCGGTGGTTCGCCCGGGGAGCTGTTTTTT
>many|TRBV20-1|.|TRBJ1-5
CSARNGNQPQHF
TGCAGTGCTAGAAATGGCAACCAGCCCCAGCATTTT
>many|TRBV29-1|.|TRBJ2-3
CSSVGISTDTQYF
TGCAGCTCGGTCGGCATTAGCACAGATACGCAGTATTTT
>many|TRBV12-3/TRBV12-4|TRBD2|TRBJ2-2
CASSFSGGANGELFF
TGTGCCAGCAGCTTTAGCGGGGGGGCCAACGGGGAGCTGTTTTTT
>many|TRBV25-1|.|TRBJ2-7
CASSGTVSYEQYF
TGTGCCAGCAGTGGTACAGTGTCCTACGAGCAGTACTTC
>few|TRBV7-3|TRBD1|TRBJ2-3
CASSPPTGLTSTDTQYF
TGTGCCAGCAGCCCCCCGACAGGGCTAACTAGCACAGATACGCAGTATTTT